A single sample gave rise to the 3 T cell receptor beta chains below, sequenced in a study of shared clonotypes between healthy human individuals. Measured with immunoSEQ multiplex PCR; TCRdb has only the in-frame clones, and not every one. The top ten clones hold approximately 0.5% of a sample with about 1 million clones, approximately 80% of them seen once. Sequencing was carried out using memory CD4+ T cells from PBMCs. Subset: CD45RA-negative fraction. The receptor set was obtained from a man aged 18 to 29 in good health. Some clones in this sample may be carry-over from other donors' samples.

The chain links TRBV25-1 to TRBJ2-1; 7 nucleotides agree with TRBD2. CDR1 is MGHDK, CDR2 SYGVNS, per germline. The CDR3 sequence is 17 residues long. The trim removed 4 bases at V and 7 bases at J, leaving 16 bases unmatched. The CDR3 loop reads CASSVNLGGRAWNEQFF. CDR3 coding DNA: TGTGCCAGCAGTGTCAACCTGGGAGGGAGGGCCTGGAATGAGCAGTTCTTC.

This sequence joins TRBV18 and TRBJ2-3, with D uncertain. The V gene lost 2 bases and the J gene lost 4 bases, with 10 bases spanning the gap. Germline CDR1 KGHSH, CDR2 LQKENI. The CDR3 loop spans 14 amino acids. Here the CDR3 reads CASSPAATPDTQYF. CDR3 nucleotide sequence: TGTGCCAGCTCACCAGCGGCTACCCCAGATACGCAGTATTTT.

This clone was picked up a small number of times. This sequence joins TRBV4-2 and TRBJ1-1; D not resolved. Per the germline V gene, CDR1 is LGHNA and CDR2 is YNFKEQ. V lost 0 bases and J 7 bases, leaving 15 bases between the germline ends. This CDR3 has 15 amino acids. CDR3 bases: TGTGCCAGCAGCCAAGATTACTCGGCGTACGGTGAAGCTTTCTTT. Translation gives CASSQDYSAYGEAFF.